This TCR beta chain was observed in a study of OX40 agonist ivuxolimab in advanced cancers. Study details: Having had anti-PD-1, anti-PD-L1 or anti-CTLA-4 therapy before was allowed, and approximately 40% had some.

Sequenced by immunoSEQ multiplex PCR; TCRdb stores in-frame clones only, minus some. The sample lists some 62,000 clones; 79% were seen once. CDR1 and CDR2 from the germline V gene are MNHEY and SMNVEV (reference sequence). V gave up 0 bases and J gave up 6 bases, with 15 bases separating them. This CDR3 contains 15 residues. General study results and limits: Patients who responded partially at 0.1-3.0 mg/kg showed clonal expansion ranking among the lowest.

Concerning this clone: As yet, its antigen is unknown.

The sequences come from CD4+ or CD8+ T cells sorted from blood, collected in a trial of the OX40 agonist ivuxolimab. This chain uses TRBV27 with TRBJ2-7; the D gene is possibly TRBD2 (6 bases). The TCR sequence derives from an adult with an advanced solid tumor such as melanoma, head and neck, liver or kidney cancer. The CDR3, as DNA: TGTGCCAGCAGTTTATCGCCCCGGGGAGGTAGCGAGCAGTACTTC. Its translation is CASSLSPRGGSEQYF.